The 13 T cell receptor beta chains given below trace back to one sample, sequenced in a study of cytomegalovirus exposure and HLA in healthy donors. A multiplex PCR was run with 60 Vbeta primers and 13 Jbeta primers. TCRdb keeps only in-frame clones here, not all; method: immunoSEQ multiplex PCR. This table has hundreds of thousands of clones, 75% to 90% appearing once. The sequenced sample was PBMCs. All receptors derive from a woman aged 18-29 years in good health and CMV-seronegative.

The chain has TRBV10-3 and TRBJ1-5; 8 bases map to TRBD1. Germline values: CDR1 ENHRY, CDR2 SYGVKD. The CDR3 extends over 17 amino acids. V lost 4 bases, J lost 4 bases, and 12 bases stayed unmatched. The CDR3 DNA reads TGTGCCATCAGTGCTCGGTCTGGACAGGGACAAAATCAGCCCCAGCATTTT. Protein: CAISARSGQGQNQPQHF.

Here the CDR3 reads CATRVVFSSYNSPLHF. CDR3 coding DNA: TGTGCCACGCGAGTGGTTTTTAGCTCCTATAATTCACCCCTCCACTTT. The chain links TRBV19 to TRBJ1-6, with D unclear. From germline, CDR1 is LNHDA and CDR2 SQIVND (reference sequence). Trimming cost V 10 bases and J 0 bases, with 16 bases left between them. The CDR3 runs to 16 residues.

This chain uses TRBV27 with TRBJ2-7; 7 bases agree with TRBD2. Looked up from germline, CDR1 is MNHEY and CDR2 is SMNVEV (reference sequence). After removal of 7 bases from V and 4 bases from J, the junction contained 7 bases not matched to a gene. The CDR3 is made up of 13 amino acids. The CDR3 loop reads CASKFGGSYEQYF. CDR3 nucleotides: TGTGCCAGCAAGTTCGGGGGGTCGTACGAGCAGTACTTC.

V usage is TRBV29-1 and J usage is TRBJ2-7, with D perhaps TRBD2 (5 bases). V lost 4 bases and J 0 bases, leaving 13 bases between the germline ends. This CDR3 has 14 residues. From germline, CDR1 is SQVTM and CDR2 ANQGSEA. The chain's CDR3 is CSVGADPSSYEQYF. The CDR3 region has the DNA TGCAGCGTTGGAGCGGACCCTAGCTCCTACGAGCAGTACTTC.

The chain links TRBV2 to TRBJ2-7, with TRBD2 identical over 7 bases. V lost 3 bases, J lost 6 bases, and 2 bases stayed unmatched. Germline loops: CDR1 SNHLY, CDR2 FYNNEI. This CDR3 has 12 amino acids. Here the CDR3 DNA reads TGTGCCAGCAGTGAGGGGGGGATCGAGCAGTACTTC. It translates to CASSEGGIEQYF.

This clone was recorded a few times. The chain employs TRBV5-1 and TRBJ2-1, with D possibly being TRBD1 (5 bases). V shed 6 bases and J shed 6 bases, with 13 bases lying between them. Germline V lookup: CDR1 SGHRS, CDR2 YFSETQ. The CDR3 has 13 residues. The CDR3, as DNA: TGCGCCAGCAACCTTCAGGGTGCCAATGAGCAGTTCTTC. The encoded protein is CASNLQGANEQFF.

V gene TRBV29-1 combines with J gene TRBJ1-2, with 8 nucleotides matching TRBD1. This CDR3 has 14 residues. In germline, CDR1 is SQVTM, CDR2 ANQGSEA. V lost 7 bases and J lost 1; bases outside the gene matches: 8. The CDR3 region is CSAYLDRDNYGYTF. In DNA form, the CDR3 reads TGCAGCGCATACTTGGACAGGGATAACTATGGCTACACCTTC.

Of note for this clone: The same CDR3 can be traced to other DNA sequences in this sample. This sequence joins TRBV7-9 and TRBJ1-1; D unresolved. CDR1 is SEHNR and CDR2 is FQNEAQ in the germline V gene (reference sequence). The V end was cut by 1 base, the J end by 2 bases, with 8 bases between. The CDR3 length is 14 residues. CDR3 nucleotides: TGTGCCAGCAGCTTAGAGAGGCGAAACACTGAAGCTTTCTTT. Translated, it gives CASSLERRNTEAFF.

CDR3 DNA: TGTGCCAGCAGCACCGGGGCGGGGGGCCGCCTCAATCAGCCCCAGCATTTT. It is translated as CASSTGAGGRLNQPQHF. V usage is TRBV11-2 and J usage is TRBJ1-5; D may be TRBD1 (6 bases). CDR1 SGHAT and CDR2 FQNNGV come from the germline V gene. The CDR3 consists of 17 residues. With 5 bases removed from V and 3 bases from J, the gap between germline ends came to 20 bases. The full variable domain, its missing parts supplied by reference TRBV11-2 and TRBJ1-5, is EAGVAQSPRYKIIEKRQSVAFWCNPISGHATLYWYQQILGQGPKLLIQFQNNGVVDDSQLPKDRFSAERLKGVDSTLKIQPAKLEDSAVYLCASSTGAGGRLNQPQHFGDGTRLSIL.

The rearrangement links TRBV30 to TRBJ2-3, with 10 positions matching TRBD2. Germline CDR1 is GTSNPN and CDR2 is SVGIG (reference sequence). Losses at the gene ends were 8 bases for V and 4 bases for J; bases not matched to a gene: 6. CDR3 length equals 13 residues. In DNA, the CDR3 is TGTGCCCTCGAGACTAGCGGGTCAGATACGCAGTATTTT. This sequence encodes CALETSGSDTQYF.

This clone was seen only a few times. The V and J genes are TRBV7-9 and TRBJ1-4; D unresolved. Germline assignment: CDR1 SEHNR and CDR2 FQNEAQ (reference sequence). V lost 5 bases and J lost 5, with 6 bases in between. The CDR3 loop spans 12 amino acids. CDR3 protein: CASSPQNEKLFF. The CDR3 DNA follows: TGTGCCAGCAGCCCACAGAATGAAAAACTGTTTTTT.

This clone was found once. The rearrangement joins TRBV7-9 to TRBJ1-4; 7 nucleotides line up with TRBD1. The CDR3 has 15 amino acids. In germline, CDR1 is SEHNR, CDR2 FQNEAQ (reference sequence). V gave up 4 bases and J gave up 0 bases; unmatched junction bases: 2. In DNA, the CDR3 is TGTGCCAGCAGCTGGGGGACAGCAACTAATGAAAAACTGTTTTTT. Amino acid sequence: CASSWGTATNEKLFF.

V gene TRBV2 combines with J gene TRBJ2-5, with TRBD1 matching 7 bases. In germline, CDR1 is SNHLY, CDR2 FYNNEI. The V gene end was trimmed by 6 bases and the J gene end by 4 bases; junction bases not matched to a gene: 14. The CDR3 has 16 amino acids. CDR3 amino acids: CASSLMIGGLGETQYF. CDR3 in DNA: TGTGCCAGCAGCCTCATGATAGGGGGCTTGGGAGAGACCCAGTACTTC.